The TCR beta chain under discussion was sequenced for a study of tumor and adjacent non-tumor tissue in lung cancer. About the research overall: The cohort had about twelve adenocarcinoma, 2 squamous cell and 1 small cell patients. The patients, roughly eleven men and several women, were roughly 30 to 76 with stage I to III disease. Study outcomes and limitations: TCR diversity was significantly greater in tumor than normal lung tissue. Top 100 clones took a larger repertoire share in normal lung.

RNA was extracted from bulk tissue without any cell sorting. Distant lung tissue was collected more than 3 cm away from the tumor edge. This clonotype was observed a handful of times. Its antigen is not identified. A modified ARM-PCR protocol with three rounds of nested PCR amplified TCRbeta. TCRdb independently ran MiXCR on the multiplex PCR reads; one entry per CDR3 protein. The table includes fewer than 75,000 distinct CDR3 sequences, around 82% detected once. This clonotype was sampled from a man aged 55 to 70 with non-small cell lung cancer. Sequencing was done on a sample of distant non-tumor lung tissue.

CDR3 region: CASSWGLPNTEAFF. As DNA, the CDR3 is TGTGCCAGCAGCTGGGGACTGCCGAACACTGAAGCTTTCTTT. The chain links TRBV11-3 to TRBJ1-1, with a possible D match to TRBD1 (5 bases). The length of the CDR3 is 14 residues. Trimming took off 4 bases at V and 1 base at J, with 10 bases between the two ends. CDR1 is SGHNT and CDR2 is YENEEA in the germline V gene.